Below, 14 T cell receptor beta chains from the same sample are listed, as sequenced in a study of graft-versus-host responses after intestinal transplantation. Libraries were prepared by immunoSEQ multiplex PCR; TCRdb keeps only in-frame clonotypes and omits some of them. The sample lists 80,000 to 95,000 clones, approximately 94% occurring once. Their antigen targets remain unknown. This sample comprised unstimulated CD8+ T cells sorted from spleen or lymph node cells, obtained before intestinal transplant. The receptors stem from a human donor who received an intestinal transplant.

This sequence joins TRBV6-1 and TRBJ2-3; TRBD1 might be the D (6 bases). Trimming stripped 8 bases from V and 2 bases from J, with 14 bases between. Germline V CDR1 and CDR2: MNHNS, SASEGT. The CDR3 totals 14 residues. CDR3 coding DNA: TGTGCCAGCTGGTCAGGGGTGCCCACAGATACGCAGTATTTT. It specifies CASWSGVPTDTQYF.

The chain employs TRBV29-1 and TRBJ2-1; 9 positions agree with TRBD1. Losses at the gene ends were 2 bases for V and 10 bases for J; bases not matched to a gene: 15. Germline V CDR1 and CDR2: SQVTM, ANQGSEA. This CDR3 comprises 16 residues. In DNA, the CDR3 is TGCAGCGTTGAAAGAGGCTCCGGGACAGGGCAGAGGGAGCAGTTCTTC. Translated, it gives CSVERGSGTGQREQFF.

This chain joins TRBV27 and TRBJ2-2; 10 nucleotides align to TRBD1. V gave up 6 bases and J gave up 6 bases; unmatched junction bases: 7. The CDR3 is 15 residues long. Germline V gene data show CDR1 as MNHEY and CDR2 as SMNVEV (reference sequence). The CDR3 spells CASSWDRGSSGELFF. CDR3 sequence (DNA): TGTGCCAGCAGCTGGGACAGGGGCTCCTCCGGGGAGCTGTTTTTT.

This clone was counted a few times. This sequence joins TRBV4-1 and TRBJ1-3; 8 bases are shared with TRBD1. Trimming removed 0 bases from V and 3 bases from J; junction bases left unmatched: 7. The CDR3 has 17 residues. The germline V gene has CDR1 MGHRA and CDR2 YSYEKL. The CDR3 DNA sequence: TGCGCCAGCAGCCAAGATATCGTGACAGGGGATGGAAACACCATATATTTT. Amino acids: CASSQDIVTGDGNTIYF.

With regard to this clone: One end of the junction does not line up with germline, which may come from a read error. Within the sample, other DNA sequences also encode this same CDR3. The genes are TRBV29-1 and TRBJ2-7, with TRBD1 identical over 7 bases. Germline V gene lookup returns CDR1 SQVTM and CDR2 ANQGSEA. The CDR3 is made up of 15 amino acids. This CDR3 is CSVEATGTESYEQYF. The CDR3 DNA sequence: TGCAGCGTTGAAGCCACCGGGACAGAGTCCTATGAGCAGTACTTC.

The gene calls are TRBV15 and TRBJ1-1, with D maybe TRBD1 (5 bases). The CDR3 contains 15 residues. V was clipped by 1 base and J by 3 bases, with 12 bases between them. Germline V gene sequence: CDR1 LNHNV, CDR2 YYDKDF (reference sequence). CDR3 bases: TGTGCCACCAGCAGAGTCGCCAGGGTGGACACTGAAGCTTTCTTT. Protein: CATSRVARVDTEAFF.

This clone was seen a single time. The chain uses TRBV19 and TRBJ2-3; D is unclear. CDR1 LNHDA and CDR2 SQIVND come from the germline V gene (reference sequence). V was cut by 5 bases and J by 0 bases, with 18 bases left in between. This CDR3 is 17 amino acids long. CDR3 region: CASSVAYTRVSTDTQYF. As DNA, the CDR3 is TGTGCCAGTAGTGTCGCTTACACACGGGTTAGCACAGATACGCAGTATTTT. Together with reference TRBV19 and TRBJ2-3, the CDR3 gives the full variable domain: DGGITQSPKYLFRKEGQNVTLSCEQNLNHDAMYWYRQDPGQGLRLIYYSQIVNDFQKGDIAEGYSVSREKKESFPLTVTSAQKNPTAFYLCASSVAYTRVSTDTQYFGPGTRLTVL.

The chain is built from TRBV7-6 and TRBJ2-5; 8 positions agree with TRBD2. After removal of 5 bases from V and 5 bases from J, the junction contained 13 bases not matched to a gene. From germline, CDR1 is SGHVS and CDR2 FNYEAQ. This CDR3 region has 16 residues. CDR3 sequence reads: CASSTQRGSRGETQYF. Here the CDR3 DNA reads TGTGCCAGCAGCACCCAGCGGGGGTCCCGCGGGGAGACCCAGTACTTC.

The chain uses TRBV5-1 and TRBJ2-4; 14 bases map to TRBD2. This CDR3 is built from 21 residues. The J segment lost 2 bases and the V segment lost 4 bases, leaving 17 bases of the junction unmatched. CDR1 SGHRS and CDR2 YFSETQ come from the germline V gene. The CDR3 region has the DNA TGCGCCAGCAGCCCGCCAGGACTAGCGGGGGGTCCTGATCGATCCAAAAACATTCAGTACTTC. This encodes CASSPPGLAGGPDRSKNIQYF.

This chain uses TRBV5-6 with TRBJ1-1, with TRBD1 identical over 8 bases. Germline V gene sequence: CDR1 SGHDT, CDR2 YYEEEE. The CDR3 length is 13 residues. The junction had 3 bases not matched to a gene; V was cut back by 1 base and J by 7 bases. In DNA form, the CDR3 reads TGTGCCAGCAGCTTGCAGGGGGCACTTGAAGCTTTCTTT. Protein product: CASSLQGALEAFF. Filled out from reference TRBV5-6 and TRBJ1-1, the complete variable domain reads DAGVTQSPTHLIKTRGQQVTLRCSPKSGHDTVSWYQQALGQGPQFIFQYYEEEERQRGNFPDRFSGHQFPNYSSELNVNALLLGDSALYLCASSLQGALEAFFGQGTRLTVV.

V usage is TRBV7-2 and J usage is TRBJ1-1, with TRBD1 identical over 8 bases. Germline-derived CDR1 and CDR2 are SGHTA and FQGNSA. Trimming cost V 0 bases and J 1 base; bases outside gene matches: 4. There are 16 residues in the CDR3. CDR3 in amino acids: CASSLADRVGNTEAFF. CDR3 DNA: TGTGCCAGCAGCTTAGCGGACAGGGTAGGGAACACTGAAGCTTTCTTT. Filled out from reference TRBV7-2 and TRBJ1-1, the complete variable domain reads GAGVSQSPSNKVTEKGKDVELRCDPISGHTALYWYRQSLGQGLEFLIYFQGNSAPDKSGLPSDRFSAERTGGSVSTLTIQRTQQEDSAVYLCASSLADRVGNTEAFFGQGTRLTVV.

The rearrangement joins TRBV19 to TRBJ2-1; the match to TRBD2 covers 8 bases. The trim removed 8 bases at V and 7 bases at J, leaving 16 bases unmatched. The CDR3 contains 16 residues. The germline V gene has CDR1 LNHDA and CDR2 SQIVND (reference sequence). The CDR3, as DNA: TGTGCCAGTTCACGACGGGGGGGGGCCGATTCGAATGAGCAGTTCTTC. Translating gives CASSRRGGADSNEQFF.

The sample holds one count of this clone. V gene TRBV27 combines with J gene TRBJ2-3, with TRBD2 matching over 11 bases. The V segment lost 3 bases and the J segment 1 base; nucleotides outside the gene matches: 12. The CDR3 runs 19 residues. CDR1 MNHEY and CDR2 SMNVEV come from the germline V gene (reference sequence). The CDR3 protein is CASSFAVAGGAGGTDTQYF. CDR3 bases: TGTGCCAGCAGTTTCGCAGTAGCGGGGGGGGCCGGGGGCACAGATACGCAGTATTTT.

The V call is TRBV27, the J call TRBJ2-4, with 9 bases aligning to TRBD2. V lost 7 bases, J lost 7 bases, and 11 bases stayed unmatched. CDR3 length: 15 amino acids. The germline gives CDR1 MNHEY, CDR2 SMNVEV (reference sequence). CDR3 sequence reads: CASIPTAGGLNIQYF. CDR3 DNA sequence: TGTGCCAGCATCCCTACGGCGGGGGGGCTGAACATTCAGTACTTC.